This TCR beta chain comes out of a study of CD8 T cells in ankylosing spondylitis. Study-wide points: Researchers report that disease-linked clones proved CD8+ and relatively rare in peripheral blood. Eight or nine highly homologous variants formed a TCR beta motif that appeared characteristic of ankylosing spondylitis blood. Reportedly, disease-linked clones are significantly enriched in ankylosing spondylitis patients' matched synovial fluid.

This clonotype has just a few counts. Antigen unknown. Quantitative 5'-RACE with molecular barcodes produced the TCR beta libraries. Each CDR3 protein is one row after TCRdb ran MiXCR on the 5' RACE reads. The sample records 350,000 to 450,000 distinct CDR3 sequences, 25% to 30% being singletons. This clonotype was obtained from a male donor with ankylosing spondylitis. Sequencing used blood, either unsorted or a sorted T cell fraction (not recorded which).

CDR3 nucleotide sequence: TGTGCCAGCAGTTTTGTTGGGGAGGTGATATTTTCCGGGGAGCTGTTTTTT. Translating it yields CASSFVGEVIFSGELFF. The chain combines TRBV12-3 or TRBV12-4 with TRBJ2-2; maybe TRBD2 (6 bases). This CDR3 contains 17 residues. Trimming cost V 3 bases and J 6 bases, with 20 bases left between them.